This is a list of T cell receptor beta chains from one sample in a study of shared clonotypes between healthy human individuals. This table comes from immunoSEQ multiplex PCR, and its TCRdb copy is limited to in-frame clones, with some not included. The table includes over a million clones, about 75% detected once. The specimen sequenced was memory CD4+ T cells sorted from blood. The source of these receptors is a man aged 18 to 29 in good health. Each CDR3 is given with its conserved first and last residue. The D gene is left open where the match is weak.

d_call j_call v_call cdr3_aa cdr3_nt
NA TRBJ1-3 TRBV7-2 CASSLPGPLGGNTIYF TGTGCCAGCAGCCTACCAGGGCCCCTCGGAGGAAACACCATATATTTT
TRBD1 TRBJ2-3 TRBV6-1 CASSITGTDTDTQYF TGTGCCAGCAGTATCACCGGGACAGATACAGATACGCAGTATTTT
NA TRBJ2-5 TRBV6-6 CASSYGKTQYF TGTGCCAGCAGTTACGGAAAGACCCAGTACTTC
NA TRBJ1-4 TRBV28 CASIRGGSTNEKLFF TGTGCCAGCATCCGGGGGGGATCAACTAATGAAAAACTGTTTTTT
NA TRBJ2-1 TRBV7-2 CASSPLSTGSYNEQFF TGTGCCAGCAGCCCCCTATCGACAGGATCGTACAATGAGCAGTTCTTC
NA TRBJ2-3 TRBV11-2 CASSFSGHLSTDTQYF TGTGCCAGCAGCTTCTCGGGACACCTTAGCACAGATACGCAGTATTTT
NA TRBJ1-6 TRBV7-9 CASSSRDGGSPLHF TGTGCCAGCAGCTCGCGCGACGGGGGTTCACCCCTCCACTTT
NA TRBJ2-7 TRBV15 CATSRAAASYEQYF TGTGCCACCAGCAGGGCCGCCGCCTCCTACGAGCAGTACTTC
NA TRBJ1-5 TRBV5-1 CARENRQELNSNQPQHF TGCGCCAGAGAAAATCGACAGGAACTAAATAGCAATCAGCCCCAGCATTTT
TRBD1 TRBJ1-2 TRBV9 CASRSGQEDGYTF TGTGCCAGCAGGTCGGGACAGGAGGATGGCTACACCTTC